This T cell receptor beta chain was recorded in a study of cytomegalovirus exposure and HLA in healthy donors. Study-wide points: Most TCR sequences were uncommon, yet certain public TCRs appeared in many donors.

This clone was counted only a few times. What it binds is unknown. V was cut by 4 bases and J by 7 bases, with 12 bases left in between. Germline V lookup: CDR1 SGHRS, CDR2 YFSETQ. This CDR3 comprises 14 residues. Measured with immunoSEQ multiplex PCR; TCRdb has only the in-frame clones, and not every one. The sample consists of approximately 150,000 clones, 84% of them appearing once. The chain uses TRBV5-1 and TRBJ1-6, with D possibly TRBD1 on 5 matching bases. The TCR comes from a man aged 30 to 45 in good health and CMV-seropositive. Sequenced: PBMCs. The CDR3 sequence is CASSLRGANSPLHF. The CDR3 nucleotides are TGCGCCAGCAGCCTTAGGGGCGCGAATTCACCCCTCCACTTT.